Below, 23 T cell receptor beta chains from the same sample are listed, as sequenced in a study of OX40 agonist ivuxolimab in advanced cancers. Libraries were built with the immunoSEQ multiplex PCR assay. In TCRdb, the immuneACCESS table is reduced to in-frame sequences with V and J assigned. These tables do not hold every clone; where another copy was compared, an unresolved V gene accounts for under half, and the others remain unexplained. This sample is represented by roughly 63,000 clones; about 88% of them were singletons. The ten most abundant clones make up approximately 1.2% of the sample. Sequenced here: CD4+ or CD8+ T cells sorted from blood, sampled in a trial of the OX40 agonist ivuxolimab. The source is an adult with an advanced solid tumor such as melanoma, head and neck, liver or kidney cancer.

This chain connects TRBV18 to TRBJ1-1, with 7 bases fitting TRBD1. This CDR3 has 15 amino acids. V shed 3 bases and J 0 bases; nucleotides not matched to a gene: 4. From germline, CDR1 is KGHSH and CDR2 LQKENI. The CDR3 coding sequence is TGTGCCAGCTCACCCTCACAGGGGCTGAACACTGAAGCTTTCTTT. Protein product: CASSPSQGLNTEAFF.

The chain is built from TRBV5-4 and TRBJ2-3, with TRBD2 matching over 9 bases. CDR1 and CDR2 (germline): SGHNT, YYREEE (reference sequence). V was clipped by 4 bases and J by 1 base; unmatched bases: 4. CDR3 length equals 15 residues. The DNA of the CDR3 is TGTGCCAGCAGCATTAGCGGGGGTGGCACAGATACGCAGTATTTT. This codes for CASSISGGGTDTQYF.

CDR3 sequence: CSVAPMTGGSYNEQFF. DNA for the CDR3: TGCAGCGTTGCGCCCATGACAGGGGGTAGCTACAATGAGCAGTTCTTC. This chain joins TRBV29-1 and TRBJ2-1; 9 nucleotides align to TRBD1. The germline CDR1 and CDR2 sequences are SQVTM and ANQGSEA. The junction had 10 bases not matched to a gene; V was cut back by 4 bases and J by 3 bases. The CDR3 runs to 16 residues.

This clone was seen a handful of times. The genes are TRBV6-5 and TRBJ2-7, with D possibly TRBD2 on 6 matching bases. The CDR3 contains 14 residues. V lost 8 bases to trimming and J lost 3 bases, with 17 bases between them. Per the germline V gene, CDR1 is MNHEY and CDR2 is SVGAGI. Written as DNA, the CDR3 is TGTGCCAGCCGTACTAGCCTAACGAACTACGAGCAGTACTTC. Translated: CASRTSLTNYEQYF.

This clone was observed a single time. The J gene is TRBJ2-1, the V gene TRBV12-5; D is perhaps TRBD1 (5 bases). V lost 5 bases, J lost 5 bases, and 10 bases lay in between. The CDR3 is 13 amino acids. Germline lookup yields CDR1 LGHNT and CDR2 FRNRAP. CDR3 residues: CASGPTANNEQFF. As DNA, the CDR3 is TGTGCTAGTGGTCCGACAGCCAACAATGAGCAGTTCTTC.

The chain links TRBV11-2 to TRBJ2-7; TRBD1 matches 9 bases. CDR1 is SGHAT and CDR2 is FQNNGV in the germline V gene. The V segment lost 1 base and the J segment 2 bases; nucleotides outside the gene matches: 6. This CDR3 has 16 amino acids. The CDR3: CASSLVLGQGAYEQYF. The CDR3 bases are TGTGCCAGCAGCTTAGTTCTGGGACAGGGAGCCTACGAGCAGTACTTC.

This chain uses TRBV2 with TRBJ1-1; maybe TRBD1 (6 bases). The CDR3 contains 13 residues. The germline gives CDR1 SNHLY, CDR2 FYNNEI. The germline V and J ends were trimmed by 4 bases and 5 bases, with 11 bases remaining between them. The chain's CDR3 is CASSAGVRTEAFF. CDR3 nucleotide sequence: TGTGCCAGCAGTGCAGGGGTGAGGACTGAAGCTTTCTTT.

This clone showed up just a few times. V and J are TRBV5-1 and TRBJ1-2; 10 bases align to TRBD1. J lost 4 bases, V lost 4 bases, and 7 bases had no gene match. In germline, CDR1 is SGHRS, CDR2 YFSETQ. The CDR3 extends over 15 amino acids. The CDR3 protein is CASSRGQGSSYGYTF. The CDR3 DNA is TGCGCCAGCAGCAGGGGACAGGGGAGTTCCTATGGCTACACCTTC.

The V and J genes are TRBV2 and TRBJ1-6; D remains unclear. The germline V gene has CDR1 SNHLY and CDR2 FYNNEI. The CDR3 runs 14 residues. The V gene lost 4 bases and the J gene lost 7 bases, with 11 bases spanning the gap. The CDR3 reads CASSGQVGNSPLHF. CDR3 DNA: TGTGCCAGCAGTGGGCAGGTTGGGAATTCACCCCTCCACTTT.

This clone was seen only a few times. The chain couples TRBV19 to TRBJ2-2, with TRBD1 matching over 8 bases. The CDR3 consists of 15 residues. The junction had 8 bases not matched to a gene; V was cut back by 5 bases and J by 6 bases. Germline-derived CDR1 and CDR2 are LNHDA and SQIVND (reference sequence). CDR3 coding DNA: TGTGCCAGTAGTCGCCGACAGGGGATGTCCGGGGAGCTGTTTTTT. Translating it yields CASSRRQGMSGELFF.

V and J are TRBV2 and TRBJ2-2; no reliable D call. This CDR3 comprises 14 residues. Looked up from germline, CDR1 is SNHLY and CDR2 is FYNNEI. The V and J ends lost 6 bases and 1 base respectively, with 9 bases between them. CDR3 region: CASRDSRNTGELFF. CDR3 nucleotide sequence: TGTGCCAGCAGAGACTCACGGAACACCGGGGAGCTGTTTTTT.

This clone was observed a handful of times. The CDR3 nucleotides read TGTGCCAGCAACCCCCGGGCCTATGGCTACACCTTC. Translation: CASNPRAYGYTF. The chain recombines TRBV2 with TRBJ1-2, with D uncertain. Trimming stripped 7 bases from V and 4 bases from J, with 10 bases between. The CDR3 consists of 12 residues. Germline V gene sequence: CDR1 SNHLY, CDR2 FYNNEI.

Here the CDR3 DNA reads TGTGCCAGCAGTTTTAGACAGGGTTCAACCGGGGAGCTGTTTTTT. This sequence encodes CASSFRQGSTGELFF. The chain recombines TRBV27 with TRBJ2-2, with 7 bases fitting TRBD1. V dropped 3 bases and J dropped 5; count of bases not matched to a gene: 6. This CDR3 contains 15 residues. Germline V gene sequence: CDR1 MNHEY, CDR2 SMNVEV (reference sequence).

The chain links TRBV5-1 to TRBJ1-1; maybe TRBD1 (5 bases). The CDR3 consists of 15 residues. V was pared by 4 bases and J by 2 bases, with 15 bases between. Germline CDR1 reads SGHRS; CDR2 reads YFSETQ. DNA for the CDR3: TGCGCCAGCAGCGCCTTCAGGGTAGCTAACACTGAAGCTTTCTTT. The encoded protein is CASSAFRVANTEAFF.

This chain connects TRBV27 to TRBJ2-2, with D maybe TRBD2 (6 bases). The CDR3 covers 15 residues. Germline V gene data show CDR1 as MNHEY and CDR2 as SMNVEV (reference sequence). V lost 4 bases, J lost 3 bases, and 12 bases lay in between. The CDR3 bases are TGTGCCAGCAGTTGGGGGGACGCCTACACCGGGGAGCTGTTTTTT. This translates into CASSWGDAYTGELFF.

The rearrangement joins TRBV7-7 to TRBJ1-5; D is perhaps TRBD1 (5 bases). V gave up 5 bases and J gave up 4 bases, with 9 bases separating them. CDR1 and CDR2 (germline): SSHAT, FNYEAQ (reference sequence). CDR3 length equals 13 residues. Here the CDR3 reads CASSLGTNQPQHF. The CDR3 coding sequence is TGTGCCAGCAGCCTCGGGACTAATCAGCCCCAGCATTTT.

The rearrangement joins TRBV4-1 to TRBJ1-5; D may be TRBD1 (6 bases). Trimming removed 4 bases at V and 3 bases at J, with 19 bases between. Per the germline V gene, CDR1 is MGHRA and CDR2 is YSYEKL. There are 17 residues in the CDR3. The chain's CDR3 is CASSPTGRVTFNQPQHF. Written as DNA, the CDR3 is TGCGCCAGCAGCCCTACAGGGAGAGTAACCTTCAATCAGCCCCAGCATTTT.

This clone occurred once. CDR3 coding DNA: TGTGCCAGCAGTTATGGGGCCTGGACAGCCAACTATGGCTACACCTTC. It encodes CASSYGAWTANYGYTF. This chain uses TRBV6-5 with TRBJ1-2, with D possibly TRBD1 on 6 matching bases. V was clipped by 3 bases and J by 2 bases, with 16 bases between them. The length of the CDR3 is 16 residues. Germline V CDR1 and CDR2: MNHEY, SVGAGI.

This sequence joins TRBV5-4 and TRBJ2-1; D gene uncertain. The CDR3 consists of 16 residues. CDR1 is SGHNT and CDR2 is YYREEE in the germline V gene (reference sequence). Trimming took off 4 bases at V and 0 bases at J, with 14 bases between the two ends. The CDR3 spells CASSPPAASSYNEQFF. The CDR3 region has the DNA TGTGCCAGCAGCCCCCCGGCGGCAAGCTCCTACAATGAGCAGTTCTTC.

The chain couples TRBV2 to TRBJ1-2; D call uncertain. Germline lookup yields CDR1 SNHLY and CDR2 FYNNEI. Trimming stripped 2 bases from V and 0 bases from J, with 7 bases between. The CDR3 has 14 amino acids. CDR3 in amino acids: CASSETVPNYGYTF. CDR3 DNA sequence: TGTGCCAGCAGTGAAACAGTCCCTAACTATGGCTACACCTTC.

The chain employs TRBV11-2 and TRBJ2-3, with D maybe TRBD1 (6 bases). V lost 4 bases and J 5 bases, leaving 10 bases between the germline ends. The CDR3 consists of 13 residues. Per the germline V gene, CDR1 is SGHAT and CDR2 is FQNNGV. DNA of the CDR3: TGTGCCAGCAGCTACAGGGTCAAAGATACGCAGTATTTT. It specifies CASSYRVKDTQYF.

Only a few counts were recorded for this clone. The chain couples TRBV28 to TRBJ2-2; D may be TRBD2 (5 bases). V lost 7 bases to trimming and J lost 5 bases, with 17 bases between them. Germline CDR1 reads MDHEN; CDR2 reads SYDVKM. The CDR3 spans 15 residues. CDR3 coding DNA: TGTGCCAGCAAAGGGCTAGCTAAGGCTACCGGGGAGCTGTTTTTT. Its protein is CASKGLAKATGELFF.

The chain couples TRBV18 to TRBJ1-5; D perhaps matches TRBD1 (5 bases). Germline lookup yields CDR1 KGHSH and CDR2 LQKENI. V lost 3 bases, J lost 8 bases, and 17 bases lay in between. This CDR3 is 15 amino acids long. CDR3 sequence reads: CASSPVGQGREPQHF. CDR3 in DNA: TGTGCCAGCTCACCGGTCGGGCAGGGCAGGGAGCCCCAGCATTTT.